This T cell receptor beta chain was obtained from a study of CD8 T cells in ankylosing spondylitis. Notes on the study in general: The study looked at matched synovial fluid samples from ankylosing spondylitis patients. Disease-linked clones were reported to be significantly enriched there.

TCRdb processed the 5' RACE reads anew with MiXCR; each CDR3 protein has one entry. The sample has tens of thousands of distinct CDR3 sequences, roughly 7.2% seen once. Trimming took 5 bases from V and 6 from J, leaving 11 bases between them. Germline V gene lookup returns CDR1 DFQATT and CDR2 SNEGSKA (reference sequence). The CDR3 has 12 amino acids. This clonotype occurred many times. The antigen is unknown. The sequenced material came from blood, either unsorted or a sorted T cell fraction (not recorded which). The gene calls are TRBV20-1 and TRBJ1-5, with TRBD1 as a possible D gene (5 bases). The TCR was taken from a male donor with ankylosing spondylitis or in good health (not recorded which). CDR3 residues: CSAGSGGQPQHF. The CDR3 DNA follows: TGCAGTGCTGGATCCGGGGGTCAGCCCCAGCATTTT.